This T cell receptor (beta chain) was obtained from a study of T cells in Graves' hyperthyroidism and ophthalmopathy. From RNA transcripts, TCR beta CDR3 regions were amplified. HTBI primers were used for first-round RT-PCR of the TCR CDR3. TCRdb processed the multiplex PCR reads anew with MiXCR; each CDR3 protein has one entry. The repertoire includes 100,000 to 130,000 distinct CDR3 sequences, about 15% of them detected once, and 42% sits in the top ten. The PBMCs studied were ones that came from 9 to 10 ml fresh peripheral blood. Study observations and caveats: Most thyroid-expanded clonotypes above 0.001 were also found in blood.

This clonotype was seen at least ten times. Its antigen is as yet unknown. This clonotype originated in a woman in her forties or fifties with Graves' hyperthyroidism. The source material was blood.

The CDR3 region is CASSVGYQETQYF. CDR3 nucleotide sequence: TGTGCCAGCAGCGTAGGATACCAAGAGACCCAGTACTTC. The gene calls are TRBV9 and TRBJ2-5; D uncertain. The V gene lost 0 bases and the J gene lost 0 bases, with 3 bases spanning the gap. The CDR3 is made up of 13 amino acids. Germline CDR1 and CDR2: SGDLS and YYNGEE.